Detailed here is one TCR beta chain. No antigen is known for it. Per the germline V gene, CDR1 is MDHEN and CDR2 is SYDVKM. Losses at the gene ends were 6 bases for V and 0 bases for J; bases not matched to a gene: 10. This CDR3 contains 16 residues. Using immunoSEQ multiplex PCR, the repertoire was profiled, and TCRdb retains in-frame clones only, with some absent. Of around 2,000,000 clones in the sample, 85% to 95% are singletons; the top ten hold approximately 1%. Terminally differentiated effector memory CD45RA+ cells were excluded from the naive CD8 cells, which were CD45RO-negative and positively selected for CCR7. These data belong to a study of shared clonotypes between healthy human individuals. Points from the study as a whole: Shared clonotypes: approximately 4.5% naive CD4, about 3.3% naive CD8, 2% to 2.5% memory CD4, 0.4% memory CD8.

This chain joins TRBV28 and TRBJ1-2, with TRBD1 matching over 7 bases. The source of this sequence is a man aged 18-30 years in good health. Sequenced material: naive CD8+ T cells sorted from blood. CDR3 DNA: TGTGCCAGCAGATCCCAAGGGGGCTTAGCTAACTATGGCTACACCTTC. Amino acid sequence: CASRSQGGLANYGYTF.